This entry lists 19 T cell receptor beta chains sequenced from one sample in a study of T cells in Graves' hyperthyroidism and ophthalmopathy. There were TCR beta CDR3 regions amplified from RNA transcripts. An initial round of RT-PCR targeting the TCR CDR3 relied on the HTBI primer set. A single record per CDR3 protein comes from TCRdb applying MiXCR to the multiplex PCR reads. The repertoire holds roughly 300,000 distinct CDR3 sequences, with 14% as singletons. Source material: blood. The receptor source for this set is a woman in her 30s with Graves' hyperthyroidism.

This clonotype was counted ten times or more. This chain uses TRBV7-3 with TRBJ2-1; 9 bases are shared with TRBD1. The CDR3 runs 14 residues. Per germline, CDR1 SGHTA and CDR2 FQGTGA. After removal of 1 base from V and 9 bases from J, the junction contained 4 bases not matched to a gene. CDR3 in DNA: TGTGCCAGCAGCTTAAGGGACAGGGACGGTGAGCAGTTCTTC. It translates to CASSLRDRDGEQFF.

This clonotype was detected many times. The J gene is TRBJ2-3, the V gene TRBV11-2; D is ambiguous. The CDR3 contains 15 residues. CDR1 SGHAT and CDR2 FQNNGV come from the germline V gene. With 2 bases removed from V and 0 bases from J, the gap between germline ends came to 9 bases. The CDR3 DNA reads TGTGCCAGCAGCTTAATTCAGAGTAGCACAGATACGCAGTATTTT. Amino acids: CASSLIQSSTDTQYF.

This clonotype was found many times. The J gene is TRBJ2-3, the V gene TRBV5-1; tentative D call: TRBD1 (6 bases). From germline, CDR1 is SGHRS and CDR2 YFSETQ. Trimming cost V 4 bases and J 5 bases, with 14 bases left between them. The CDR3 sequence is 14 residues long. CDR3 in amino acids: CASSPIQGKDTQYF. The CDR3 DNA reads TGCGCCAGCAGCCCTATACAGGGAAAAGATACGCAGTATTTT.

This clonotype was counted ten times or more. The chain uses TRBV12-3 or TRBV12-4 and TRBJ2-5; no definite D call. This CDR3 region has 16 residues. The V end lost 3 bases, the J end lost 2 bases, and 16 bases lay between the germline ends. DNA of the CDR3: TGTGCCAGCAGTTTTATTGTTGGAGTGGGGCAAGAGACCCAGTACTTC. Its translation is CASSFIVGVGQETQYF.

V is TRBV19 and J is TRBJ2-2; 7 nucleotides agree with TRBD1. This CDR3 is 14 amino acids long. In germline, CDR1 is LNHDA, CDR2 SQIVND (reference sequence). The junction had 3 bases not matched to a gene; V was cut back by 8 bases and J by 0 bases. CDR3 region: CASQGDANTGELFF. The CDR3 nucleotides read TGTGCCAGTCAGGGGGACGCGAACACCGGGGAGCTGTTTTTT.

There are many counts of this clonotype. The rearrangement uses TRBV30 and TRBJ1-1; no reliable D call. The CDR3 has 17 residues. Germline V gene sequence: CDR1 GTSNPN, CDR2 SVGIG (reference sequence). Trimming took 0 bases from V and 5 from J, leaving 22 bases between them. The CDR3 DNA reads TGTGCCTGGAGTGTACCCCGGGCAGGCCAGACATTGACTGAAGCTTTCTTT. This codes for CAWSVPRAGQTLTEAFF. The full variable domain, its missing parts supplied by reference TRBV30 and TRBJ1-1, is SQTIHQWPATLVQPVGSPLSLECTVEGTSNPNLYWYRQAAGRGLQLLFYSVGIGQISSEVPQNLSASRPQDRQFILSSKKLLLSDSGFYLCAWSVPRAGQTLTEAFFGQGTRLTVV.

The chain recombines TRBV2 with TRBJ1-6, with TRBD1 as a possible D gene (5 bases). Germline CDR1 and CDR2: SNHLY and FYNNEI. Trimming removed 2 bases from V and 6 bases from J, with 11 bases in between. CDR3 size: 15 residues. The CDR3, as DNA: TGTGCCAGCAGTGAACAGGGCCCGTCTAATTCACCCCTCCACTTT. Amino acid sequence: CASSEQGPSNSPLHF.

This clonotype was counted at least ten times. The rearrangement uses TRBV2 and TRBJ2-2; 9 bases agree with TRBD2. V lost 1 base to trimming and J lost 4 bases; unmatched junction nucleotides: 1. The V gene's germline CDR1 is SNHLY and CDR2 FYNNEI. This CDR3 spans 15 amino acids. The chain's CDR3 is CASSEETSGTGELFF. CDR3 DNA sequence: TGTGCCAGCAGTGAAGAGACTAGCGGCACCGGGGAGCTGTTTTTT.

In this sample, this clonotype turned up many times. The chain recombines TRBV28 with TRBJ2-7, with TRBD1 matching over 9 bases. In germline, CDR1 is MDHEN, CDR2 SYDVKM. The length of the CDR3 is 15 residues. After removal of 6 bases from V and 3 bases from J, the junction contained 9 bases not matched to a gene. Here the CDR3 reads CASRQQGAQYYEQYF. For the CDR3, the DNA is TGTGCCAGCAGGCAACAGGGGGCCCAGTACTACGAGCAGTACTTC.

This clonotype was observed a few times. The V call is TRBV19, the J call TRBJ2-6, with a weak D call TRBD1 (6 bases). The CDR3 consists of 17 residues. Trimming cost V 9 bases and J 0 bases, with 18 bases left between them. Germline V gives CDR1 LNHDA, CDR2 SQIVND (reference sequence). This CDR3 is CASCGQRLVSGANVLTF. Here the CDR3 DNA reads TGTGCCAGCTGCGGACAGAGATTGGTCTCTGGGGCCAACGTCCTGACTTTC.

This clonotype was recorded many times. This sequence joins TRBV29-1 and TRBJ1-1, with D perhaps matching TRBD1 (6 bases). The V gene lost 6 bases and the J gene lost 1 base, with 18 bases spanning the gap. CDR1 is SQVTM, CDR2 ANQGSEA, per germline. The CDR3 covers 15 residues. This CDR3 is CSVEGGWGSNTEAFF. CDR3 in DNA: TGCAGCGTCGAGGGGGGGTGGGGATCGAACACTGAAGCTTTCTTT.

This clonotype has more than one count but fewer than ten. The genes are TRBV4-1 and TRBJ2-1, with no clear D. Germline loops: CDR1 MGHRA, CDR2 YSYEKL. There are 13 residues in the CDR3. The V end lost 3 bases, the J end lost 10 bases, and 13 bases lay between the germline ends. The CDR3 nucleotides read TGCGCCAGCAGCCACGCTTATTATTCCGAGCAGTTCTTC. Translation gives CASSHAYYSEQFF.

This clonotype was observed at least ten times. The genes are TRBV28 and TRBJ2-3, with TRBD2 matching over 10 bases. This CDR3 has 14 amino acids. V gave up 11 bases and J gave up 7 bases; unmatched junction bases: 12. The germline V gene encodes CDR1 MDHEN and CDR2 SYDVKM. CDR3 in DNA: TGTGCCTGCTTTCCCGGGACTAGCGCTAATACGCAGTATTTT. Protein: CACFPGTSANTQYF.

The chain recombines TRBV3-1 with TRBJ2-7, with 8 bases matching TRBD2. Trimming removed 3 bases from V and 3 bases from J; junction bases left unmatched: 10. The CDR3 loop spans 16 amino acids. Germline lookup yields CDR1 LGHDT and CDR2 YNNKEL (reference sequence). CDR3 region: CASSHPLSGANYEQYF. The CDR3 DNA sequence: TGTGCCAGCAGCCACCCCCTTAGCGGGGCGAACTACGAGCAGTACTTC.

Worth noting for this clonotype: A much larger clone lies a single base off, so this may be a read error. V is TRBV27 and J is TRBJ1-5; weak D call: TRBD1 (5 bases). This CDR3 has 17 residues. The V end was cut by 8 bases, the J end by 2 bases, with 22 bases between. In germline, CDR1 is MNHEY, CDR2 SMNVEV (reference sequence). The CDR3 is CASGSGAGWLGNQPQHF. The CDR3 DNA reads as TGTGCCAGCGGTTCGGGAGCAGGGTGGTTAGGCAATCAGCCCCAGCATTTT.

About this clonotype: A read error may explain this, as a much larger clone is one base away. This chain connects TRBV11-2 to TRBJ2-6; 11 nucleotides line up with TRBD2. There are 19 residues in the CDR3. Germline values: CDR1 SGHAT, CDR2 FQNNGV. The CDR3 DNA is TGTGCCAGCAGCTCACCTAGCGGGAGGCGGATAACTGGGGCCAACGCCCTGACTTTC. It is translated as CASSSPSGRRITGANALTF.

This clonotype was found many times. The gene calls are TRBV12-3 or TRBV12-4 and TRBJ2-7, with D tentatively TRBD1 or TRBD2 (6 bases each). This CDR3 has 14 residues. Trimming removed 5 bases at V and 6 bases at J, with 17 bases between. CDR3 DNA sequence: TGTGCCAGCAGTAGAGGACAGAGGAGGGCCGAGCAGTACTTC. It yields the protein CASSRGQRRAEQYF.

Details on this clonotype: Since a much larger clone is just one base distant, this may be a read error. V gene TRBV3-1 combines with J gene TRBJ1-1; tentative D call: TRBD1 (5 bases). The CDR3 is made up of 18 amino acids. Looked up from germline, CDR1 is LGHDT and CDR2 is YNNKEL (reference sequence). The CDR3 here is CAGSHPTDGHFLNTEAFF. In DNA, the CDR3 is TGTGCCGGCAGCCACCCTACCGATGGACATTTTTTAAACACTGAAGCTTTCTTT.

This clonotype was found many times. This sequence joins TRBV20-1 and TRBJ1-2; a weak D match, TRBD1 (5 bases). V shed 3 bases and J shed 9 bases, with 20 bases lying between them. This CDR3 contains 14 residues. CDR1 is DFQATT and CDR2 is SNEGSKA in the germline V gene (reference sequence). CDR3 sequence (DNA): TGCAGTGCTAGCGGGGGGGGGAGCGGGGAGCGCTACACCTTC. This translates into CSASGGGSGERYTF.